The 30 T cell receptor beta chains given below trace back to one sample, sequenced in a study of T cells in Graves' hyperthyroidism and ophthalmopathy (dated by TCRdb to the late 2010s). The library was produced with multiplex PCR. Sequencing was performed on an Illumina HiSeq 2000. The TCR beta CDR3 regions were amplified from the RNA transcripts. The TCR CDR3 was subjected to a first round of RT-PCR using the HTBI primer set and the Qiagen OneStep RT-PCR kit. TCRdb handled the public reads itself, with Q25 trimming in fastp and clone calling in MiXCR, and kept productive beta chains. A single entry per CDR3 protein holds the most common genes and DNA from its merged rows. The sample data list about 400,000 distinct CDR3 sequences, and around 15% of these were observed just once. Under 30% of the sample rests with the top ten. The sample comprised blood. Every receptor here comes from a man aged 50-60 years with Graves' ophthalmopathy.

Many counts were recorded for this clonotype. The chain has TRBV7-3 and TRBJ2-7; TRBD2 agrees at 8 bases. The V gene end was trimmed by 5 bases and the J gene end by 7 bases; junction bases not matched to a gene: 4. Germline assignment: CDR1 SGHTA and CDR2 FQGTGA. The CDR3 is 12 amino acids. The CDR3 DNA sequence: TGTGCCAGCAGCATCGGGGGGGGGGAGCAGTACTTC. It translates to CASSIGGGEQYF. Full variable domain (outside the CDR3, taken from reference TRBV7-3 and TRBJ2-7): GAGVSQTPSNKVTEKGKYVELRCDPISGHTALYWYRQSLGQGPEFLIYFQGTGAADDSGLPNDRFFAVRPEGSVSTLKIQRTERGDSAVYLCASSIGGGEQYFGPGTRLTVT.

This clonotype was picked up many times. The chain is built from TRBV20-1 and TRBJ2-3; D possibly matches TRBD1 or TRBD2 (5 bases each). Between the trimmed V and J ends, which lost 6 bases and 4 bases, there was a span of 26 bases. Germline V CDR1 and CDR2: DFQATT, SNEGSKA (reference sequence). The CDR3 is 17 amino acids. The CDR3 DNA sequence: TGCAGTGCGCAACCGCTGGGGGACGGCATCGGGGCAGATACGCAGTATTTT. Translation: CSAQPLGDGIGADTQYF.

Concerning this clonotype: With a much larger clone just one base away, this may be a read error. The V call is TRBV20-1, the J call TRBJ2-7; TRBD2 aligns across 10 bases. The V gene end was trimmed by 6 bases and the J gene end by 2 bases; junction bases not matched to a gene: 7. Germline CDR1 and CDR2: DFQATT and SNEGSKA (reference sequence). The CDR3 totals 14 residues. CDR3 loop: CSANGLAETYEQYF. CDR3 in DNA: TGCAGTGCAAACGGACTAGCGGAAACCTACGAGCAGTACTTC.

On this clonotype: A much bigger clone sits one base away, suggesting this may be a read error. This chain connects TRBV7-9 to TRBJ1-1, with D uncertain. Germline V gives CDR1 SEHNR, CDR2 FQNEAQ (reference sequence). CDR3 size: 15 residues. CDR3 nucleotide sequence: TGTGCCAGCAGCCGTTTGGAGGAGATGAACACTGAAACTTTCTTT. This encodes CASSRLEEMNTETFF.

This clonotype was observed many times. The genes are TRBV29-1 and TRBJ2-1; D is perhaps TRBD2 (5 bases). The CDR3 contains 11 residues. The V gene lost 7 bases and the J gene lost 1 base, with 5 bases spanning the gap. Germline V gives CDR1 SQVTM, CDR2 ANQGSEA. The CDR3 nucleotides read TGCAGCGGCGGGTCCTACAATGAGCAGTTCTTC. Its protein is CSGGSYNEQFF.

This clonotype was counted a few times. The chain carries TRBV29-1 and TRBJ1-1, with 10 nucleotides matching TRBD1. The CDR3 is 15 residues long. Germline CDR1 reads SQVTM; CDR2 reads ANQGSEA. V shed 7 bases, J shed 0 bases, and the junction held 8 bases outside the gene matches. The CDR3 sequence is CSARQGATMNTEAFF. The CDR3 nucleotides are TGCAGCGCTAGACAGGGGGCAACCATGAACACTGAAGCTTTCTTT.

This clonotype was picked up many times. V gene TRBV7-3 combines with J gene TRBJ2-3, with 11 bases aligning to TRBD2. This CDR3 is 18 amino acids long. From germline, CDR1 is SGHTA and CDR2 FQGTGA. After removal of 0 bases from V and 2 bases from J, the junction contained 7 bases not matched to a gene. The CDR3 DNA follows: TGTGCCAGCAGCTTAACGAATGTGGGACTAGCGGTCACAGATACGCAGTATTTT. The encoded protein is CASSLTNVGLAVTDTQYF.

The rearrangement joins TRBV9 to TRBJ2-2, with D possibly being TRBD1 (5 bases). V gave up 3 bases and J gave up 0 bases, with 6 bases separating them. Germline CDR1 and CDR2: SGDLS and YYNGEE. The CDR3 is made up of 14 amino acids. CDR3 residues: CASSETANTGELFF. As DNA, the CDR3 is TGTGCCAGCAGCGAGACAGCGAACACCGGGGAGCTGTTTTTT.

This clonotype was seen more than once but under ten times. The chain recombines TRBV28 with TRBJ1-2; D remains ambiguous. V was cut by 6 bases and J by 0 bases, with 14 bases left in between. This CDR3 has 15 residues. Germline V lookup: CDR1 MDHEN, CDR2 SYDVKM. CDR3: CASSLGNTANYGYTF. DNA for the CDR3: TGTGCCAGCAGCTTGGGGAATACAGCTAACTATGGCTACACCTTC.

The chain has TRBV25-1 and TRBJ2-1, with 11 bases that match TRBD1. This CDR3 comprises 15 residues. Per the germline V gene, CDR1 is MGHDK and CDR2 is SYGVNS. The V and J ends lost 2 bases and 7 bases, in that order; junction bases with no gene match: 4. Here the CDR3 DNA reads TGTGCCAGCAGTGAAGGGACAGGGGGTGGGAATGAGCAGTTCTTC. As protein: CASSEGTGGGNEQFF.

This clonotype was counted many times. The chain combines TRBV11-2 with TRBJ2-2, with TRBD2 as a possible D gene (5 bases). The CDR3 totals 15 residues. With 5 bases removed from V and 4 bases from J, the gap between germline ends came to 14 bases. Germline CDR1 reads SGHAT; CDR2 reads FQNNGV. The DNA for the CDR3 is TGTGCCAGCAGCCCAGCGGTTCGTGGCACCGGGGAGCTGTTTTTT. It yields the protein CASSPAVRGTGELFF. The full variable domain, with the rest looked up from reference TRBV11-2 and TRBJ2-2, is EAGVAQSPRYKIIEKRQSVAFWCNPISGHATLYWYQQILGQGPKLLIQFQNNGVVDDSQLPKDRFSAERLKGVDSTLKIQPAKLEDSAVYLCASSPAVRGTGELFFGEGSRLTVL.

There are many counts of this clonotype. J is TRBJ2-3 and V is TRBV7-2; 8 positions match TRBD1. V lost 4 bases and J lost 9; bases outside the gene matches: 6. CDR1 and CDR2 from the germline V gene are SGHTA and FQGNSA. This CDR3 has 13 residues. The CDR3 nucleotides read TGTGCCAGCAGCTCCGAAACAGGGGGGACGCAGTATTTT. Its translation: CASSSETGGTQYF.

This clonotype showed up many times. The chain combines TRBV5-6 with TRBJ2-5; the D gene is possibly TRBD2 (6 bases). Germline CDR1 is SGHDT and CDR2 is YYEEEE. Deletions cut 1 base from V and 3 bases from J, with 7 bases between. The CDR3 is 13 amino acids. CDR3 DNA sequence: TGTGCCAGCAGCTTGCTAGCGAAAGAGACCCAGTACTTC. Amino acids: CASSLLAKETQYF.

This clonotype has just a few counts. This chain uses TRBV3-1 with TRBJ2-5; 7 bases are a match to TRBD2. CDR1 is LGHDT, CDR2 YNNKEL, per germline (reference sequence). The CDR3 runs 13 residues. J gave up 13 bases and V 4 bases, and 12 bases lay outside the gene matches. This chain's CDR3 is CASSPSSGGPLYF. CDR3 bases: TGTGCCAGCAGCCCCTCTTCGGGAGGCCCCTTGTACTTC.

In this sample, this clonotype turned up many times. The chain combines TRBV18 with TRBJ2-1; maybe TRBD1 (6 bases). Looked up from germline, CDR1 is KGHSH and CDR2 is LQKENI. V shed 1 base and J shed 4 bases, with 11 bases lying between them. This CDR3 region has 15 residues. CDR3 sequence reads: CASSPLGQQYNEQFF. The CDR3, as DNA: TGTGCCAGCTCACCACTAGGACAGCAATACAATGAGCAGTTCTTC.

At least ten counts were recorded for this clonotype. The V gene is TRBV15, the J gene TRBJ2-1; TRBD2 aligns across 8 bases. CDR1 LNHNV and CDR2 YYDKDF come from the germline V gene (reference sequence). J lost 3 bases, V lost 5 bases, and 6 bases had no gene match. The CDR3 has 15 amino acids. CDR3 coding DNA: TGTGCCACCAGCCGCGGCGGGAGGCACTACAATGAGCAGTTCTTC. Translation: CATSRGGRHYNEQFF.

The chain is built from TRBV4-2 and TRBJ2-2; D is uncertain. With 5 bases removed from V and 1 base from J, the gap between germline ends came to 8 bases. Germline assignment: CDR1 LGHNA and CDR2 YNFKEQ. This CDR3 spans 14 amino acids. The CDR3 here is CASSNLQNTGELFF. The CDR3 region has the DNA TGTGCCAGCAGCAACCTACAGAACACCGGGGAGCTGTTTTTT.

This clonotype showed up many times. This chain uses TRBV5-1 with TRBJ2-1; 8 nucleotides match TRBD2. V was pared by 4 bases and J by 9 bases, with 15 bases of the junction left unmatched. This CDR3 comprises 16 residues. CDR1 SGHRS and CDR2 YFSETQ come from the germline V gene. This CDR3 reads CASSPKGGLVPSEQFF. The CDR3, as DNA: TGCGCCAGCAGCCCCAAGGGGGGACTAGTCCCGTCTGAGCAGTTCTTC.

The chain links TRBV4-1 to TRBJ2-7; the match to TRBD1 covers 8 bases. This CDR3 contains 14 residues. Germline V gives CDR1 MGHRA, CDR2 YSYEKL. With 5 bases clipped from V and 3 bases from J, the junction kept 6 bases outside the gene matches. This chain's CDR3 is CASSTGGIGYEQYF. For the CDR3, the DNA is TGCGCCAGCAGCACAGGGGGTATTGGCTACGAGCAGTACTTC.

This clonotype was recorded only once. This may be a read error: a much more frequent sequence differs by one nucleotide. The chain is built from TRBV7-9 and TRBJ2-3; D is possibly TRBD1 (8 bases). This CDR3 has 18 amino acids. Per germline, CDR1 SEHNR and CDR2 FQNEAQ (reference sequence). The CDR3 here is CASSFPDRGLPSTDTLYF. DNA of the CDR3: TGTGCCAGCAGCTTCCCAGACAGGGGACTACCTAGCACAGATACGCTGTATTTT.

This clonotype has a count of ten or more. The chain is built from TRBV11-3 and TRBJ2-1, with 10 bases matching TRBD2. The CDR3 runs to 16 residues. The V segment lost 2 bases and the J segment 4 bases; nucleotides outside the gene matches: 5. Germline V lookup: CDR1 SGHNT, CDR2 YENEEA. The CDR3 is CASSLQSTSGYNEQFF. CDR3 DNA: TGTGCCAGCAGCTTACAATCGACTAGCGGGTACAATGAGCAGTTCTTC.

This clonotype was detected a few times. The J gene is TRBJ2-7, the V gene TRBV7-9, with TRBD2 as a possible D gene (6 bases). Per germline, CDR1 SEHNR and CDR2 FQNEAQ (reference sequence). The CDR3 has 15 amino acids. With 5 bases removed from V and 3 bases from J, the gap between germline ends came to 17 bases. For the CDR3, the DNA is TGTGCCAGCAGCCCCCTCACGGGTAGCGGCTACGAGCAGTACTTC. This gives the protein CASSPLTGSGYEQYF.

The CDR3 DNA reads as TGTGCCAGCAGCACAAACCCGGGACAGGCAGTCTTCGGCTACACCTTC. Its translation is CASSTNPGQAVFGYTF. V and J are TRBV5-6 and TRBJ1-2, with 8 bases fitting TRBD1. The CDR3 totals 16 residues. Germline values: CDR1 SGHDT, CDR2 YYEEEE. The trim removed 4 bases at V and 8 bases at J, leaving 16 bases unmatched.

Comments on this clonotype: It is unclear where the CDR3 begins or ends on the DNA, so no DNA is shown, and the CDR3 is as TCRdb lists it. The chain has TRBV15 and TRBJ2-3; the table's D call, TRBD2, was not checked against the DNA. From its first to its last residue, the CDR3 has 16 amino acids. In germline, CDR1 is LNHNV, CDR2 YYDKDF (reference sequence). CDR3: CATSRVRRAGTDTQYF.

The chain joins TRBV5-5 to TRBJ2-2; tentative D call: TRBD2 (7 bases). V was trimmed by 3 bases and J by 3 bases, leaving 15 bases between them. The germline CDR1 and CDR2 sequences are SGHKS and YYEKEE (reference sequence). The CDR3 totals 16 residues. CDR3 DNA sequence: TGTGCCAGCAGCTGGGGGGGCAGGGGCTACACCGGGGAGCTGTTTTTT. Translation gives CASSWGGRGYTGELFF.

The V gene is TRBV28, the J gene TRBJ2-7; D possibly corresponds to TRBD1 (5 bases). The CDR3 runs to 14 residues. The V gene's germline CDR1 is MDHEN and CDR2 SYDVKM. V lost 3 bases to trimming and J lost 5 bases, with 14 bases between them. CDR3: CASSLVGQGHEQYF. The CDR3 DNA is TGTGCCAGCAGTTTGGTAGGCCAGGGCCACGAGCAGTACTTC.

Many counts were recorded for this clonotype. CDR3 DNA: TGTGCCAGCAGGAAGAGCGGGAGGACGCAGTATTTT. The encoded protein is CASRKSGRTQYF. This sequence joins TRBV11-3 and TRBJ2-3, with 9 bases fitting TRBD2. This CDR3 contains 12 residues. Germline V gene sequence: CDR1 SGHNT, CDR2 YENEEA. Trimming removed 6 bases from V and 9 bases from J; junction bases left unmatched: 4.

The table lists this clonotype with many counts. The chain is built from TRBV11-2 and TRBJ2-3, with 7 bases fitting TRBD2. Germline CDR1 SGHAT, CDR2 FQNNGV. V gave up 5 bases and J gave up 12 bases; unmatched junction bases: 8. The CDR3 is 12 residues long. The CDR3 is CASSPTSPAQYF. In DNA form, the CDR3 reads TGTGCCAGCAGCCCGACTAGCCCTGCCCAGTATTTT.

The chain uses TRBV19 and TRBJ2-1; D gene ambiguous. V was pared by 11 bases and J by 7 bases, with 9 bases between. The germline CDR1 and CDR2 sequences are LNHDA and SQIVND (reference sequence). There are 10 residues in the CDR3. This CDR3 reads CASGVNEQFF. As DNA, the CDR3 is TGTGCCTCGGGTGTGAATGAGCAGTTCTTC.

In this sample, this clonotype turned up a few times. This chain links TRBV5-1 with TRBJ2-7; the D is unclear. The CDR3 length is 13 residues. V lost 3 bases and J 4 bases, leaving 11 bases between the germline ends. Germline V lookup: CDR1 SGHRS, CDR2 YFSETQ. The CDR3 here is CASSSGLGYEQYF. The CDR3, as DNA: TGCGCCAGCAGCTCGGGTTTGGGATACGAGCAGTACTTC.